This section outlines one T cell receptor (beta chain) sequence together with its context. The antigen remains unidentified. The data belong to a study of cytomegalovirus exposure and HLA in healthy donors. Looking at the study overall: Earlier sequencing of about 179 million T cells yielded 100 million to 140 million unique TCR beta sequences.

Use of 60 Vbeta and 13 Jbeta primers characterized the PCR. Assay used: immunoSEQ multiplex PCR; TCRdb lists only in-frame clones, some missing. The sample lists approximately 150,000 clones; around 77% were seen once. Broader study findings: Researchers reported in a later analysis that a missense DCLRE1C variant was tied to TCR beta V- and J-gene trimming. An analysis done earlier found most TCR beta V segments productive about 90% or about 30% of the time. The study dropped some indistinguishable V segments, TRBV6-2 and TRBV6-3 among them.

Germline V gene data show CDR1 as SEHNR and CDR2 as FQNEAQ (reference sequence). Trimming at V came to 5 bases and at J to 3 bases, leaving 13 bases not matched to a gene. This CDR3 has 16 amino acids. The TCR originated in a man aged 25 to 40 in good health and CMV-seropositive. Sequenced sample: PBMCs. This rearrangement joins TRBV7-9 to TRBJ2-7; 7 nucleotides align to TRBD1. CDR3 loop: CASSHALAGGSYEQYF. The CDR3 DNA reads as TGTGCCAGCAGCCACGCCTTGGCAGGGGGTAGCTACGAGCAGTACTTC.